Following are 5 T cell receptor beta chains from one sample sequenced in a study of neurological immune-mediated disorders (dated 2019 in TCRdb). Preparation of the library involved 5' RACE. TCRdb lists the instrument as Illumina HiSeq 2500. TCRdb took the public reads, trimmed them with fastp at Q25, ran MiXCR for clone calling and kept in-frame beta chains. Entries that share a CDR3 protein sequence are merged under the most common genes and DNA. This sample gives approximately 70,000 distinct CDR3 sequences in total; roughly 3.9% of them show up just once. 1.3% of the sample belongs to the ten largest clones. Source material: PBMCs. The receptors stem from a man younger than 45 with multiple sclerosis.

This clonotype was detected ten times or more. CDR3 in DNA: TGTGCCAGCAGTGACGGGACAGGGAACACAGATACGCAGTATTTT. Its translation: CASSDGTGNTDTQYF. The chain is built from TRBV6-4 and TRBJ2-3, with TRBD1 identical over 9 bases. Germline assignment: CDR1 MRHNA and CDR2 SNTAGT. The junction had 2 bases not matched to a gene; V was cut back by 2 bases and J by 2 bases. The CDR3 runs to 15 residues.

The chain employs TRBV7-9 and TRBJ2-3, with TRBD1 as a possible D gene (6 bases). There are 13 residues in the CDR3. Per the germline V gene, CDR1 is SEHNR and CDR2 is FQNEAQ (reference sequence). V lost 10 bases and J lost 0, with 11 bases in between. CDR3 sequence reads: CAIKGGSTDTQYF. CDR3 sequence (DNA): TGTGCCATAAAAGGGGGTAGCACAGATACGCAGTATTTT.

This clonotype was detected many times. The chain links TRBV7-9 to TRBJ2-3; a possible D gene is TRBD2 (6 bases). The CDR3 runs to 12 residues. V shed 3 bases and J shed 11 bases, with 12 bases lying between them. Germline lookup yields CDR1 SEHNR and CDR2 FQNEAQ (reference sequence). This CDR3 reads CASSLPGVRQYF. In nucleotides, the CDR3 is TGTGCCAGCAGCTTGCCGGGGGTTCGGCAGTATTTT.

The table lists this clonotype with many counts. V usage is TRBV7-9 and J usage is TRBJ1-1; D is perhaps TRBD1 (6 bases). V lost 5 bases, J lost 4 bases, and 11 bases lay in between. Germline lookup yields CDR1 SEHNR and CDR2 FQNEAQ (reference sequence). CDR3 length: 13 residues. The CDR3 coding sequence is TGTGCCAGCAGCGGTCCAGGGGTCACTGAAGCTTTCTTT. This encodes CASSGPGVTEAFF. The full variable domain, completed using reference TRBV7-9 and TRBJ1-1, is DTGVSQNPRHKITKRGQNVTFRCDPISEHNRLYWYRQTLGQGPEFLTYFQNEAQLEKSRLLSDRFSAERPKGSFSTLEIQRTEQGDSAMYLCASSGPGVTEAFFGQGTRLTVV.

Turning to this clonotype: The junction shows a germline mismatch at one end, possibly a read error. The chain carries TRBV5-1 and TRBJ1-6; weak D call: TRBD1 (6 bases). The CDR3 loop spans 15 amino acids. CDR1 and CDR2 from the germline V gene are SGHRS and YFSETQ. CDR3: CASSGGSGQNSPLNF. For the CDR3, the DNA is TGCGCCAGCAGCGGGGGGTCGGGACAAAATTCACCCCTCAACTTT.